Reported below is one TCR beta chain. The sample comes from a study of cytomegalovirus exposure and HLA in healthy donors. The study ran its PCR with 60 Vbeta and 13 Jbeta primers. TCRdb's table, derived via immunoSEQ multiplex PCR, lists solely in-frame clones and lacks some. This table has some 92,000 clones, under 85% appearing once. The sequencing sample was made of PBMCs. The TCR was taken from a man between 18 and 29 years old in good health and CMV-seropositive.

For the CDR3, the DNA is TGCGCCAGCAGCTTAAGACAGGACTCCTACGAGCAGTACTTC. Translating it yields CASSLRQDSYEQYF. This chain joins TRBV5-1 and TRBJ2-7, with TRBD1 as a possible D gene (6 bases). Deletions cut 2 bases from V and 0 bases from J, with 9 bases between. The CDR3 loop spans 14 amino acids. Germline lookup yields CDR1 SGHRS and CDR2 YFSETQ.